This T cell receptor beta chain was captured by sequencing in a study of post-analysis software for immune sequencing data. Study overall: In terms of disease course, relapsing-remitting, secondary progressive and progressive-relapsing multiple sclerosis were included. Findings and caveats of the study: Among multiple sclerosis patients, normalized Chao1 diversity was significantly below that of controls. Patients had higher frequencies than controls of five TRBV segments, including TRBV5-6, TRBV5-1 and TRBV20-1. F measure grouped same-batch samples tightly together.

Each TCR beta cDNA library carried unique molecular identifiers. The source material, roughly 0.9 to 10 million T cells, gave rise to roughly 0.5 million cDNA molecules. TCRdb passed the PCR reads through MiXCR, listing each CDR3 protein once. The sample contains about 770,000 distinct CDR3 sequences, more than 45% of which appear only once. Details on this clonotype: Antigen specificity is unknown.

The CDR3 contains 13 residues. Between the trimmed V and J ends, which lost 3 bases and 2 bases, there was a span of 6 bases. CDR1 and CDR2 from the germline V gene are SGDLS and YYNGEE. The TCR was taken from a girl aged 5 to 17 with multiple sclerosis. The chain carries TRBV9 and TRBJ2-1, with D hard to call. Input material: blood. CDR3 bases: TGTGCCAGCAGCGCTCAAGCCTACAATGAGCAGTTCTTC. It specifies CASSAQAYNEQFF. Full variable domain (rest looked up from reference TRBV9 and TRBJ2-1): DSGVTQTPKHLITATGQRVTLRCSPRSGDLSVYWYQQSLDQGLQFLIQYYNGEERAKGNILERFSAQQFPDLHSELNLSSLELGDSALYFCASSAQAYNEQFFGPGTRLTVL.